Detailed here is one T cell receptor (beta chain). Its antigen is unknown. Time point described: week 35, safety follow-up. Doses comprised 300 ug of mutant IDH1 20-mer peptide each, plus topical imiquimod. Assay used: immunoSEQ multiplex PCR; TCRdb lists only in-frame clones, some missing. The sample lists about 50,000 clones, around 92% seen once, with 2.3% in the top ten. This sample is part of a study of a mutant IDH1 vaccine in newly diagnosed glioma. The specimen comprised PBMCs, sampled from a glioma patient whose treatment included an IDH1 peptide vaccine. The sequence came from a man in his fifties with glioma.

CDR3 in amino acids: CATSKRAEQETQYF. CDR3 DNA: TGTGCCACCAGCAAGAGGGCAGAACAAGAGACCCAGTACTTC. The chain employs TRBV15 and TRBJ2-5; weak D call: TRBD2 (5 bases). V was trimmed by 4 bases and J by 2 bases, leaving 11 bases between them. This CDR3 comprises 14 residues. Germline values: CDR1 LNHNV, CDR2 YYDKDF (reference sequence).